These T cell receptor beta chains were read from a single sample in a study of blood T cell repertoires in COVID-19. Some clones are missing from TCRdb's copy, which holds only in-frame ones; the method was immunoSEQ multiplex PCR. The sample yields a few hundred thousand clones, approximately 91% seen once. Sequences were obtained from PBMCs or T cells enriched from blood (not recorded which). Receptor source: a woman aged 60-75 years who had recovered from COVID-19. Each CDR3 is given with its conserved first and last residue. A D gene is named only where the DNA matches it firmly.

d_call	v_call	j_call	cdr3_aa	cdr3_nt
TRBD1	TRBV27	TRBJ1-4	CASSLKSSGTGREKLFF	TGTGCCAGCAGTTTAAAGAGCTCCGGGACAGGGAGGGAAAAACTGTTTTTT
TRBD2	TRBV7-8	TRBJ2-5	CASSLLAGEQETQYF	TGTGCCAGCAGCTTACTAGCGGGGGAACAAGAGACCCAGTACTTC
NA	TRBV7-6	TRBJ1-6	CASSLVQGSGSPLHF	TGTGCCAGCAGCTTAGTACAGGGTTCAGGTTCACCCCTCCACTTT
NA	TRBV19	TRBJ1-5	CASSMGGLNQPQHF	TGTGCCAGTAGTATGGGGGGTTTAAATCAGCCCCAGCATTTT
TRBD1	TRBV6-5	TRBJ1-1	CASSTGTGSAFF	TGTGCCAGCAGTACCGGGACAGGCTCAGCTTTCTTT
TRBD1	TRBV28	TRBJ2-3	CASSQGQLSTDTQYF	TGTGCCAGCAGTCAGGGACAGCTAAGCACAGATACGCAGTATTTT
NA	TRBV9	TRBJ2-1	CASSIRAGAYNEQFF	TGTGCCAGCAGCATTCGTGCGGGGGCGTACAATGAGCAGTTCTTC
TRBD1	TRBV5-6	TRBJ1-4	CASSLWTGGGEKLFF	TGTGCCAGCAGTCTTTGGACAGGGGGAGGTGAAAAACTGTTTTTT
TRBD2	TRBV3-1/TRBV3-2	TRBJ2-1	CASSPSGGGAHEQFF	TGTGCCAGCAGCCCGTCGGGCGGGGGGGCCCATGAGCAGTTCTTC
NA	TRBV11-2	TRBJ2-7	CASSLGRQGKYF	TGTGCCAGCAGCTTAGGTCGGCAGGGGAAGTACTTC
NA	TRBV3-1/TRBV3-2	TRBJ2-7	CASSLTGGYEQYF	TGTGCCAGCAGCCTGACTGGGGGGTACGAGCAGTACTTC